This T cell receptor beta chain comes out of a study of blood T cell repertoires in COVID-19. Authors' analysis steps: Reference gene primer amplification gave estimated nucleated cell counts. Method: immunoSEQ multiplex PCR; TCRdb's copy keeps in-frame clones and lacks some. Clone size and the V and J calls come from that table; the DNA yielded D and trimming. Among about 190,000 clones, 88% were seen once, and the ten largest hold 1% to 1.4%. After removal of 4 bases from V and 3 bases from J, the junction contained 9 bases not matched to a gene. Per germline, CDR1 SEHNR and CDR2 FQNEAQ (reference sequence). The CDR3 totals 16 residues.

The sample comprised peripheral blood. The receptor was derived from a man younger than 45 with acute or convalescent COVID-19. The genes are TRBV7-9 and TRBJ2-5, with 9 bases that match TRBD1. The CDR3 DNA sequence: TGTGCCAGCAGCTCGGACCCGGGACAGGGAAAAGAGACCCAGTACTTC. Translated, it gives CASSSDPGQGKETQYF.